The rows below give T cell receptor beta chains drawn from one sample of a study of blood T cells in healthy people across ages. Via MiXCR, TCRdb re-called the 5' RACE reads, giving one row per CDR3 protein. Seen here are approximately 790,000 distinct CDR3 sequences, 62% observed once, and the top ten hold roughly a quarter. Sequenced: blood. The source of these receptors is a man between 25 and 39 years old in good health. CDR3s include the opening cysteine and the closing phenylalanine or tryptophan. The D gene is left open where the match is weak. Where a row states a size, it is once, few, many or the class of an expanded clone; other rows omit it.

cdr3_nt: TGTGCCAGCATACCGGGACTAGCCCAGGGGGAGCAGTACTTC
cdr3_aa: CASIPGLAQGEQYF
v_call: TRBV28
d_call: TRBD2
clone_size: .
cdr3_length: 14
j_call: TRBJ2-5

cdr3_nt: TGTGCCAGCAGTTCCGACAGGAGTTCACCCCTCCACTTT
cdr3_aa: CASSSDRSSPLHF
v_call: TRBV27
d_call: .
clone_size: .
cdr3_length: 13
j_call: TRBJ1-6

cdr3_nt: TGTGCCAGCACTAGCGGGGGATACAATGAGCAGTACTTC
cdr3_aa: CASTSGGYNEQYF
v_call: TRBV6-2/TRBV6-3
d_call: TRBD2
clone_size: .
cdr3_length: 13
j_call: TRBJ2-7

cdr3_nt: TGCAGCGTTGAAGGGCTCTCCTCCGCGAGCTCCTACGAGCAGTACTTC
cdr3_aa: CSVEGLSSASSYEQYF
v_call: TRBV29-1
d_call: .
clone_size: .
cdr3_length: 16
j_call: TRBJ2-7

cdr3_nt: TGCGCCAGCAGCTTGGACGAGGGGAAAGTCTACGAGCAGTACTTC
cdr3_aa: CASSLDEGKVYEQYF
v_call: TRBV5-1
d_call: .
clone_size: .
cdr3_length: 15
j_call: TRBJ2-7

cdr3_nt: TGTGCCTCTTCAAGGGGAGCGAACGCCGGGGAGCTGTTTTTT
cdr3_aa: CASSRGANAGELFF
v_call: TRBV24-1
d_call: .
clone_size: .
cdr3_length: 14
j_call: TRBJ2-2

cdr3_nt: TGTGCCAGCAGCTCCAGGACTAGCAATCAGCCCCAGCATTTT
cdr3_aa: CASSSRTSNQPQHF
v_call: TRBV12-3/TRBV12-4
d_call: .
clone_size: few
cdr3_length: 14
j_call: TRBJ1-5

cdr3_nt: TGTGCCAGCAGCCTAAACTACCCGTTAGCTAACTATGGCTACACCTTC
cdr3_aa: CASSLNYPLANYGYTF
v_call: TRBV5-6
d_call: .
clone_size: once
cdr3_length: 16
j_call: TRBJ1-2

cdr3_nt: TGTGCCAGCAGCTTAAGGGTACAGGTCGGGGCCGAGCAGTACTTC
cdr3_aa: CASSLRVQVGAEQYF
v_call: TRBV7-2
d_call: .
clone_size: .
cdr3_length: 15
j_call: TRBJ2-7

cdr3_nt: TGTGCCAGCAGTAGGGGACGAGGGCACTACAATGAGCAGTTCTTC
cdr3_aa: CASSRGRGHYNEQFF
v_call: TRBV6-2/TRBV6-3
d_call: .
clone_size: once
cdr3_length: 15
j_call: TRBJ2-1

cdr3_nt: TGTGCCAGCAGCGCCCAGGCGGCGAGGGAAAAACTGTTTTTT
cdr3_aa: CASSAQAAREKLFF
v_call: TRBV7-2
d_call: .
clone_size: .
cdr3_length: 14
j_call: TRBJ1-4

cdr3_nt: TGCAGCGTTCCGCGGGGTAGGAACAATGAGCAGTTCTTC
cdr3_aa: CSVPRGRNNEQFF
v_call: TRBV29-1
d_call: .
clone_size: .
cdr3_length: 13
j_call: TRBJ2-1

cdr3_nt: TGTGCCAGCAGCCCGCACTTACAGGGTAACCAGTACTTC
cdr3_aa: CASSPHLQGNQYF
v_call: TRBV6-5
d_call: .
clone_size: .
cdr3_length: 13
j_call: TRBJ2-4

cdr3_nt: TGTGCCAGCAGTCATCGGGGGGGACGATCCTACGAGCAGTACTTC
cdr3_aa: CASSHRGGRSYEQYF
v_call: TRBV6-5
d_call: TRBD2
clone_size: .
cdr3_length: 15
j_call: TRBJ2-7

cdr3_nt: TGTGCCAGCAGTTACGGGACAGGGAAAGAGACCCAGTACTTC
cdr3_aa: CASSYGTGKETQYF
v_call: TRBV6-6
d_call: TRBD1
clone_size: .
cdr3_length: 14
j_call: TRBJ2-5

cdr3_nt: TGCGCCAGCAGCCATCCGACAGGGAGTAGGAATGAGCAGTTCTTC
cdr3_aa: CASSHPTGSRNEQFF
v_call: TRBV4-1
d_call: TRBD1
clone_size: .
cdr3_length: 15
j_call: TRBJ2-1

cdr3_nt: TGTGCCAGCAGCCAAGGGTCTGCGACAGAAGCCAATTCACCCCTCCACTTT
cdr3_aa: CASSQGSATEANSPLHF
v_call: TRBV3-1
d_call: .
clone_size: .
cdr3_length: 17
j_call: TRBJ1-6

cdr3_nt: TGTGCCAGCAGTTTACGGATTTCCAGGGGGCAGGGCTATGGCTACACCTTC
cdr3_aa: CASSLRISRGQGYGYTF
v_call: TRBV28
d_call: TRBD1
clone_size: .
cdr3_length: 17
j_call: TRBJ1-2